A selection of T cell receptor beta chains follows, all from one sample in a study of cytotoxic CD8 clonotypes in ibrutinib-treated CLL. Here immunoSEQ multiplex PCR was the method, and the copy in TCRdb shows in-frame clones only, minus some. The sample holds about 160,000 clones; roughly 88% are singletons and the top ten take 3% to 3.5%. Sequencing was performed on PBMCs, taken at disease progression, from a patient treated with ibrutinib. The receptors were gathered from a human donor with chronic lymphocytic leukemia. CDR3s include the opening cysteine and the closing phenylalanine or tryptophan. D genes are given only for firm matches. Size tells how often a clone was seen (once, few, many) or the class of an expanded clone, and some rows leave it out.

CDR3 length: 14
clone size: -
V gene: TRBV29-1
J gene: TRBJ2-3
D gene: -
CDR3 DNA: TGCAGCGCTAAACTAGCTCTCCCCACAGATACGCAGTATTTT
CDR3 protein: CSAKLALPTDTQYF

CDR3 length: 13
clone size: -
V gene: TRBV19
J gene: TRBJ1-5
D gene: -
CDR3 DNA: TGTGCCAGTAGTCTCCCCTATGATCAGCCCCAGCATTTT
CDR3 protein: CASSLPYDQPQHF

CDR3 length: 13
clone size: -
V gene: TRBV30
J gene: TRBJ1-5
D gene: -
CDR3 DNA: TGTGCCTGGAGTTTAGAGGGGAATCAGCCCCAGCATTTT
CDR3 protein: CAWSLEGNQPQHF

CDR3 length: 15
clone size: -
V gene: TRBV9
J gene: TRBJ2-7
D gene: -
CDR3 DNA: TGTGCCAGCAGTGTCCCAGGGTGGGCAACCCACGAGCAGTACTTC
CDR3 protein: CASSVPGWATHEQYF

CDR3 length: 13
clone size: -
V gene: TRBV9
J gene: TRBJ2-7
D gene: TRBD2
CDR3 DNA: TGTGCCAGCAGGGACTGGCGGGAGTACGAGCAGTACTTC
CDR3 protein: CASRDWREYEQYF

CDR3 length: 15
clone size: -
V gene: TRBV28
J gene: TRBJ1-3
D gene: -
CDR3 DNA: TGTGCCAGCAGGTCGAGGGACGTCTCTGGAAACACCATATATTTT
CDR3 protein: CASRSRDVSGNTIYF

CDR3 length: 15
clone size: -
V gene: TRBV5-4
J gene: TRBJ1-5
D gene: -
CDR3 DNA: TGTGCCAGCAGCTTGGACGGGGTAAGCAATCAGCCCCAGCATTTT
CDR3 protein: CASSLDGVSNQPQHF

CDR3 length: 16
clone size: -
V gene: TRBV19
J gene: TRBJ1-2
D gene: TRBD1
CDR3 DNA: TGTGCCAGTAACCCCTCGACAGGGTTTGAATTCTATGGCTACACCTTC
CDR3 protein: CASNPSTGFEFYGYTF

CDR3 length: 15
clone size: few
V gene: TRBV7-2
J gene: TRBJ2-7
D gene: -
CDR3 DNA: TGTGCCAGCAGCGCCGGGACTCAAAGGAGTTACGAGCAGTACTTC
CDR3 protein: CASSAGTQRSYEQYF

CDR3 length: 15
clone size: -
V gene: TRBV4-1
J gene: TRBJ2-1
D gene: TRBD2
CDR3 DNA: TGCGCCAGCAGCCCCCTAGCGGGGGGCTACAATGAGCAGTTCTTC
CDR3 protein: CASSPLAGGYNEQFF

CDR3 length: 14
clone size: -
V gene: TRBV7-2
J gene: TRBJ1-1
D gene: -
CDR3 DNA: TGTGCCAGCAGCTTATATGCGGTCGACACTGAAGCTTTCTTT
CDR3 protein: CASSLYAVDTEAFF

CDR3 length: 14
clone size: -
V gene: TRBV29-1
J gene: TRBJ2-1
D gene: TRBD2
CDR3 DNA: TGCAGCGCCGAGGGACTAGCGGAGTCCAATGAGCAGTTCTTC
CDR3 protein: CSAEGLAESNEQFF

CDR3 length: 16
clone size: -
V gene: TRBV28
J gene: TRBJ1-3
D gene: -
CDR3 DNA: TGTGCCAGCAGTTCAATCGGGGGGGCAGTTGGAAACACCATATATTTT
CDR3 protein: CASSSIGGAVGNTIYF

CDR3 length: 15
clone size: -
V gene: TRBV6-5
J gene: TRBJ1-2
D gene: -
CDR3 DNA: TGTGCCAGCAGTACCCCGCCTTCAGGGAGCTATGGCTACACCTTC
CDR3 protein: CASSTPPSGSYGYTF

CDR3 length: 12
clone size: -
V gene: TRBV9
J gene: TRBJ2-7
D gene: -
CDR3 DNA: TGTGCCAGCAGCGCGGGGACCTCAAAGCAGTACTTC
CDR3 protein: CASSAGTSKQYF

CDR3 length: 12
clone size: -
V gene: TRBV18
J gene: TRBJ1-4
D gene: -
CDR3 DNA: TGTGCCAGCTCACCGGTTGGGGAAAAACTGTTTTTT
CDR3 protein: CASSPVGEKLFF

CDR3 length: 12
clone size: -
V gene: TRBV19
J gene: TRBJ2-5
D gene: -
CDR3 DNA: TGTGCCAGTAGTATAGCAGAAGAGACCCAGTACTTC
CDR3 protein: CASSIAEETQYF

CDR3 length: 17
clone size: once
V gene: TRBV19
J gene: TRBJ2-1
D gene: TRBD2
CDR3 DNA: TGTGCCAGTAGTTCTCGACTAGCGGGAGTTCTTGGGCACGAGCAGTTCTTC
CDR3 protein: CASSSRLAGVLGHEQFF

CDR3 length: 16
clone size: -
V gene: TRBV5-1
J gene: TRBJ1-1
D gene: -
CDR3 DNA: TGCGCCAGCAGCTTGGTTTACGGAAGAATGAACACTGAAGCTTTCTTT
CDR3 protein: CASSLVYGRMNTEAFF

CDR3 length: 16
clone size: -
V gene: TRBV12-5
J gene: TRBJ2-7
D gene: -
CDR3 DNA: TGTGCTATCCCTTGGGTCGGGGGCCAGCGACCTTACGAGCAGTACTTC
CDR3 protein: CAIPWVGGQRPYEQYF

CDR3 length: 17
clone size: once
V gene: TRBV30
J gene: TRBJ2-5
D gene: TRBD2
CDR3 DNA: TGTGCCTGGAGTACCGGGACTAGCGGGAGTCTATCGGAGACCCAGTACTTC
CDR3 protein: CAWSTGTSGSLSETQYF

CDR3 length: 14
clone size: -
V gene: TRBV4-1
J gene: TRBJ2-7
D gene: -
CDR3 DNA: TGCGCCAGCAGCCAAGAGAAGGTCTCCTACGAGCAGTACTTC
CDR3 protein: CASSQEKVSYEQYF

CDR3 length: 16
clone size: -
V gene: TRBV9
J gene: TRBJ2-7
D gene: TRBD1
CDR3 DNA: TGTGCCAGCAGCGGCGGTGCAGGGGGTGCTACCTACGAGCAGTACTTC
CDR3 protein: CASSGGAGGATYEQYF

CDR3 length: 16
clone size: -
V gene: TRBV29-1
J gene: TRBJ2-6
D gene: TRBD1
CDR3 DNA: TGCAGCGTTGAAGACCGGACAGGGGAAGGGGCCAACGTCCTGACTTTC
CDR3 protein: CSVEDRTGEGANVLTF

CDR3 length: 13
clone size: -
V gene: TRBV4-3
J gene: TRBJ1-5
D gene: -
CDR3 DNA: TGCGCCAGCAGCCACGACACTTATCAGCCCCAGCATTTT
CDR3 protein: CASSHDTYQPQHF

CDR3 length: 16
clone size: -
V gene: TRBV12-5
J gene: TRBJ2-1
D gene: TRBD1
CDR3 DNA: TGTGCTAGTGGTCCCCGGACAGGGTTGACCCACAATGAGCAGTTCTTC
CDR3 protein: CASGPRTGLTHNEQFF

CDR3 length: 17
clone size: -
V gene: TRBV4-1
J gene: TRBJ2-7
D gene: -
CDR3 DNA: TGCGCCAGCAGCCAAGGTCCCGAGGGCTACGGGCCTTACGAGCAGTACTTC
CDR3 protein: CASSQGPEGYGPYEQYF

CDR3 length: 13
clone size: -
V gene: TRBV7-3
J gene: TRBJ2-7
D gene: TRBD2
CDR3 DNA: TGTGCCAGCAGCACACAGCGGGGCCTCGAGCAGTACTTC
CDR3 protein: CASSTQRGLEQYF

CDR3 length: 14
clone size: -
V gene: TRBV27
J gene: TRBJ2-7
D gene: TRBD1
CDR3 DNA: TGTGCCAGCAGCCGGACAGGGGCGGGGTACGAGCAGTACTTC
CDR3 protein: CASSRTGAGYEQYF

CDR3 length: 12
clone size: -
V gene: TRBV27
J gene: TRBJ2-6
D gene: -
CDR3 DNA: TGTGCCAGCAGTTCTGGGGCCAACGTCCTGACTTTC
CDR3 protein: CASSSGANVLTF

CDR3 length: 14
clone size: -
V gene: TRBV29-1
J gene: TRBJ2-3
D gene: TRBD2
CDR3 DNA: TGCAGCGTTGAAGATCCGCTAGCGGGAGATACGCAGTATTTT
CDR3 protein: CSVEDPLAGDTQYF

CDR3 length: 19
clone size: once
V gene: TRBV18
J gene: TRBJ1-3
D gene: -
CDR3 DNA: TGTGCCAGCTCACCATTCGTGGCAGGGGCCCTCTTGAGGGGAAACACCATATATTTT
CDR3 protein: CASSPFVAGALLRGNTIYF

CDR3 length: 13
clone size: -
V gene: TRBV10-1
J gene: TRBJ2-2
D gene: -
CDR3 DNA: TGCGCCAGCAGTAGCGGGAACACCGGGGAGCTGTTTTTT
CDR3 protein: CASSSGNTGELFF

CDR3 length: 14
clone size: -
V gene: TRBV6-1
J gene: TRBJ1-4
D gene: TRBD1
CDR3 DNA: TGTGCCGGACAGGAGAGCTCAACTAATGAAAAACTGTTTTTT
CDR3 protein: CAGQESSTNEKLFF

CDR3 length: 17
clone size: -
V gene: TRBV19
J gene: TRBJ1-3
D gene: -
CDR3 DNA: TGTGCCAGTAGTATTGGGGGCGGAACCATCTCTGGAAACACCATATATTTT
CDR3 protein: CASSIGGGTISGNTIYF

CDR3 length: 13
clone size: -
V gene: TRBV29-1
J gene: TRBJ1-2
D gene: -
CDR3 DNA: TGCAGCGTTGAATCCGGATCGAACTATGGCTACACCTTC
CDR3 protein: CSVESGSNYGYTF

CDR3 length: 15
clone size: -
V gene: TRBV2
J gene: TRBJ2-3
D gene: TRBD1
CDR3 DNA: TGTGCCAGCAACATGGGACAGGGGGCTGGAGATACGCAGTATTTT
CDR3 protein: CASNMGQGAGDTQYF

CDR3 length: 16
clone size: -
V gene: TRBV5-1
J gene: TRBJ2-1
D gene: -
CDR3 DNA: TGCGCCAGCAGCTTGTACAGGCAGGTTACCTACAATGAGCAGTTCTTC
CDR3 protein: CASSLYRQVTYNEQFF

CDR3 length: 15
clone size: -
V gene: TRBV7-7
J gene: TRBJ2-1
D gene: TRBD2
CDR3 DNA: TGTGCCAGCAGCCGTCTAGCGGGAGTAGGGGATGAGCAGTTCTTC
CDR3 protein: CASSRLAGVGDEQFF

CDR3 length: 16
clone size: -
V gene: TRBV19
J gene: TRBJ2-3
D gene: -
CDR3 DNA: TGTGCCAGTAGTCCCTTTGGGGAGTGGGACACAGATACGCAGTATTTT
CDR3 protein: CASSPFGEWDTDTQYF

CDR3 length: 15
clone size: -
V gene: TRBV10-3
J gene: TRBJ1-1
D gene: -
CDR3 DNA: TGTGCCATCAGTGCGCTTGGGGACGGCGAAGCTGAAGCTTTCTTT
CDR3 protein: CAISALGDGEAEAFF